This T cell receptor (beta chain) was observed in a study of T cells after posttransplantation cyclophosphamide. Sequencing was performed with immunoSEQ multiplex PCR; in TCRdb, only in-frame clones are kept and a portion is missing. The sample was found to contain about 30,000 clones, and every one recurs. V was pared by 5 bases and J by 1 base, with 14 bases between. The CDR3 totals 15 residues. The germline V gene has CDR1 SGHTA and CDR2 FQGNSA. The TCR was taken from a woman aged 55-70 years in good health, CMV-negative, and a related stem cell transplant donor. The sequenced material came from PBMCs. The chain joins TRBV7-2 to TRBJ1-1; the D gene is possibly TRBD1 (5 bases). This CDR3 is CASSPQLGQNTEAFF. The CDR3 region has the DNA TGTGCCAGCAGCCCCCAACTGGGGCAGAACACTGAAGCTTTCTTT.